This T cell receptor beta chain was retrieved from a study of human T cells and chemical hapten exposure. This clonotype was counted only a few times. From the RACE reads, TCRdb called clonotypes with MiXCR, one entry per CDR3 protein. The profile shows about 110,000 distinct CDR3 sequences, 9.2% of them singletons. Described time point: patch test 2, 6 weeks after DPC sensitization. The treatment is: therapeutic diphenylcyclopropenone sensitization with weekly scalp DPC. V lost 4 bases to trimming and J lost 7 bases, with 11 bases between them. Per germline, CDR1 SGHTA and CDR2 FQGNSA. This CDR3 contains 14 residues.

The sequence was collected from a middle-aged woman with alopecia areata. Some clones in this sample may be carry-over from other donors' samples. Material: whole blood, obtained in connection with sensitization to the hapten diphenylcyclopropenone (DPC). V usage is TRBV7-2 and J usage is TRBJ1-6; no reliable D call. The chain's CDR3 is CASSSAPDNSPLHF. Here the CDR3 DNA reads TGTGCCAGCAGCTCGGCCCCGGACAATTCACCCCTCCACTTT.